A selection of T cell receptor beta chains follows, all from one sample in a study of T cells in localized non-small cell lung cancer. Clones were read by immunoSEQ multiplex PCR, and TCRdb kept only the in-frame ones, dropping some. Found here are about 70,000 clones, roughly nine tenths of them singletons; the top ten hold about a fifth. The material sequenced was peripheral blood, taken before any cancer treatment. Receptors were obtained from a male donor aged 60 or older with stage III squamous cell lung carcinoma. The CDR3 runs from the conserved cysteine through the conserved F or W.

v_gene: TRBV4-3
len: 19
j_gene: TRBJ2-2
CDR3aa: CASSQGVVAGGLLTGELFF

v_gene: TRBV28
len: 16
j_gene: TRBJ2-3
CDR3aa: CASTSGPPERGDTQYF

v_gene: TRBV6-1
len: 15
j_gene: TRBJ1-5
CDR3aa: CASSAVPGGGQPQHF

v_gene: TRBV18
len: 16
j_gene: TRBJ1-5
CDR3aa: CASSPGGAGGGQPQHF

v_gene: TRBV28
len: 12
j_gene: TRBJ2-2
CDR3aa: CASSPRTGELFF

v_gene: TRBV7-2
len: 18
j_gene: TRBJ2-1
CDR3aa: CASSLGPGAPGPYNEQFF

v_gene: TRBV11-2
len: 16
j_gene: TRBJ1-1
CDR3aa: CASSHPVGVLNTEAFF

v_gene: TRBV6-1
len: 18
j_gene: TRBJ1-5
CDR3aa: CASSGRTGGRYSNQPQHF

v_gene: TRBV27
len: 14
j_gene: TRBJ1-5
CDR3aa: CASSMRGGNQPQHF

v_gene: TRBV6-1
len: 13
j_gene: TRBJ1-5
CDR3aa: CASSEGAGSPQHF

v_gene: TRBV6-5
len: 12
j_gene: TRBJ1-1
CDR3aa: CASSDLGTEAFF

v_gene: TRBV18
len: 16
j_gene: TRBJ2-6
CDR3aa: CASSPLGTAGANVLTF

v_gene: TRBV6-4
len: 14
j_gene: TRBJ1-5
CDR3aa: CASSAHGLGQPQHF

v_gene: TRBV29-1
len: 13
j_gene: TRBJ2-5
CDR3aa: CSVEGLASETQYF

v_gene: TRBV27
len: 16
j_gene: TRBJ1-5
CDR3aa: CASSSNEFYSNQPQHF

v_gene: TRBV7-9
len: 14
j_gene: TRBJ1-5
CDR3aa: CASSSGTVNQPQHF

v_gene: TRBV5-4
len: 15
j_gene: TRBJ2-2
CDR3aa: CASSYFGTVTGELFF

v_gene: TRBV28
len: 14
j_gene: TRBJ1-1
CDR3aa: CASSMDVQATEAFF

v_gene: TRBV29-1
len: 13
j_gene: TRBJ2-5
CDR3aa: CSVRIAGGETQYF

v_gene: TRBV10-3
len: 14
j_gene: TRBJ1-1
CDR3aa: CAINGNRGDTEAFF

v_gene: TRBV5-1
len: 16
j_gene: TRBJ1-3
CDR3aa: CASSLGGTDSGNTIYF

v_gene: TRBV4-3
len: 15
j_gene: TRBJ2-2
CDR3aa: CASSPGLQGTGELFF

v_gene: TRBV7-8
len: 14
j_gene: TRBJ1-4
CDR3aa: CASSLRRAGEKLFF

v_gene: TRBV28
len: 13
j_gene: TRBJ1-2
CDR3aa: CASGGGGLYGYTF

v_gene: TRBV29-1
len: 12
j_gene: TRBJ1-1
CDR3aa: CSVEDILVPGVF

v_gene: TRBV11-2
len: 14
j_gene: TRBJ2-1
CDR3aa: CASSPSSLGNEQFF

v_gene: TRBV6-1
len: 17
j_gene: TRBJ1-5
CDR3aa: CASSASVSGGLGQPQHF